This T cell receptor beta chain comes out of a study of blood T cells in healthy people across ages. A J-beta primer mix and a sample-barcoded 5' primer were used in a second PCR of about 6 to 12 cycles. Each cDNA molecule was tagged by a template-switch adaptor that had 12 random nucleotides. Every sample gave at least 3 million paired-end reads containing CDR3. TCRdb fed the 5' RACE reads into MiXCR, producing one record per CDR3 protein. The table includes 710,000 or so distinct CDR3 sequences, about a third detected once. Germline assignment: CDR1 DFQATT and CDR2 SNEGSKA (reference sequence). V was trimmed by 3 bases and J by 2 bases, leaving 8 bases between them. The CDR3 sequence is 12 residues long. This clonotype came up many times.

The sequence derives from a woman aged 80 or older in good health. The J gene is TRBJ2-7, the V gene TRBV20-1; D is uncertain. The specimen sequenced was blood. The chain's CDR3 is CSASQDTYEQYF. CDR3 in DNA: TGCAGTGCTAGCCAAGACACCTACGAGCAGTACTTC.